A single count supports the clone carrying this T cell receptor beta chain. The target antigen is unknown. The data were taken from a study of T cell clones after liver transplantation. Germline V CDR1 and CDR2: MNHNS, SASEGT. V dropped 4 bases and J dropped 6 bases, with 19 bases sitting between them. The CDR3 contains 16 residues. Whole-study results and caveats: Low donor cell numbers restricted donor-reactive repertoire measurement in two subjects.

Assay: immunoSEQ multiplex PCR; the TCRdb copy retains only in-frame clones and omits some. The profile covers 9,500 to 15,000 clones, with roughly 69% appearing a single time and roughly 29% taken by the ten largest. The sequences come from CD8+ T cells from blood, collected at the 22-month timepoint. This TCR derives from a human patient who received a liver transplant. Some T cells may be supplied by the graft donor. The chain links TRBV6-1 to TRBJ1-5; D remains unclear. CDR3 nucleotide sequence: TGTGCCAGCAGTGGAATGTTAGGGAGCCTGACTCAGCCCCAGCATTTT. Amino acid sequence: CASSGMLGSLTQPQHF.